This T cell receptor (beta chain) came from a study of blood T cell repertoires in COVID-19. Study in general: PBMCs, B-cell-depleted T cells, or T cells were the source of the cDNA or gDNA that made up the material.

V lost 8 bases to trimming and J lost 6 bases, with 14 bases between them. Looked up from germline, CDR1 is MNHEY and CDR2 is SVGAGI. This CDR3 spans 12 amino acids. Original analysis: Amplification from reference gene primers served as the basis for estimated nucleated cell counts. Clones were read by immunoSEQ multiplex PCR, and TCRdb kept only the in-frame ones, dropping some. V and J calls and clone size are given by that table; D and trimming were obtained from the DNA. The repertoire holds under 150,000 clones, 80% to 90% seen once, with less than 3.5% in the top ten. V and J are TRBV6-5 and TRBJ2-7, with a possible D match to TRBD1 (5 bases). The sample consisted of peripheral blood. This clonotype was obtained from a middle-aged man with acute or convalescent COVID-19. The CDR3 region has the DNA TGTGCCAGCCAGACGACAGTTGCCGAGCAGTACTTC. It encodes CASQTTVAEQYF.